This entry features one T cell receptor beta chain sequence. From germline, CDR1 is LGHDT and CDR2 YNNKEL (reference sequence). The CDR3 spans 13 residues. V lost 1 base and J 12 bases, leaving 12 bases between the germline ends. These data are taken from a study of blood T cell repertoires in COVID-19. As handled by the study authors: Amplifying reference gene primers gave estimates of nucleated cell counts. Here immunoSEQ multiplex PCR was the method, and the copy in TCRdb shows in-frame clones only, minus some. The DNA gave D and trimming, while V, J and clone size come from that table. Of under 300,000 clones in the sample, 89% were seen once.

The clonotype originates from a woman aged 60 to 75 who had recovered from COVID-19. The V call is TRBV3-1 (or the pseudogene TRBV3-2), the J call TRBJ1-4; D may be TRBD1 (6 bases). Sequencing was performed on PBMCs or T cells enriched from blood (not recorded which). CDR3 amino acids: CASSQGNRVELFF. The CDR3 nucleotides are TGTGCCAGCAGCCAAGGTAACAGGGTTGAACTGTTTTTT.